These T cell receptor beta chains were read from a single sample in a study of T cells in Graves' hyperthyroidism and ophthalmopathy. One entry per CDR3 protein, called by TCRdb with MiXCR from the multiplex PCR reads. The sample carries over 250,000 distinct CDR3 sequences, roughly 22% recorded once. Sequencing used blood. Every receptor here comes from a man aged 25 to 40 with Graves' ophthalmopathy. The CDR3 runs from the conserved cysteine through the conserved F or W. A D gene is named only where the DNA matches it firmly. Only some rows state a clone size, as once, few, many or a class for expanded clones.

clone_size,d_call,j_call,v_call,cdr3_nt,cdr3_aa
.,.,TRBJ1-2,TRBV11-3,TGTGCCAGCAGCTTAGAGGGAACTAACTATGGCTACACCTTC,CASSLEGTNYGYTF
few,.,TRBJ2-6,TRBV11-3,TGTGCCAGCAGTCCGATAGGGGGAGCGTTCTCTGGGGCCAACGTCCTGACTTTC,CASSPIGGAFSGANVLTF
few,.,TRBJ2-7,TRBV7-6,TGTGCCAGCAGTTACGATGGACACCTTCCTTTGATCGCCTACGAGCAGTACTTC,CASSYDGHLPLIAYEQYF
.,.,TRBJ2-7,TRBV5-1,TGCGCCAGCAGCATGGGAAACTCCTGCGAGCAGTACTTC,CASSMGNSCEQYF
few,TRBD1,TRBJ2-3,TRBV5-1,TGCGCCAGCAGCCCCCGGGACAGAAGCACAGATACGCAGTATTTT,CASSPRDRSTDTQYF
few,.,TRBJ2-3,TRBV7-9,TGTGCCAGCTCAGGGGACGGCACAGATACGCAGTATTTT,CASSGDGTDTQYF
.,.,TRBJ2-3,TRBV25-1,TGTGCCAGCAGTTTTACCGAGCGGAGTGGGGATACGCAGTATTTT,CASSFTERSGDTQYF
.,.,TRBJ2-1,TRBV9,TGTGCCAGCAGCCCCCAGGGTGGCGGGACAATCTACAATGAGCAGTTCTTC,CASSPQGGGTIYNEQFF
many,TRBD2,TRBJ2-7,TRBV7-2,TGTGCCAGCAGCCGGACTAGCGGGAGCTACGAGCAGTACTTC,CASSRTSGSYEQYF
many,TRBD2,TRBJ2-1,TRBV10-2,TGCGCCAGCAGGGTCACTAGCGGGATCTACAATGAGCAGTTCTTC,CASRVTSGIYNEQFF
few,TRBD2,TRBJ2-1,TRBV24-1,TGTGCCACCTCCCGGACAGGGATCGGACTAGCGGGAGGCTTGGAGCAGTTCTTC,CATSRTGIGLAGGLEQFF
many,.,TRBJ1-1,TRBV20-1,TGCAGTGCTGGCGTCGGGCAGGTGAACACTGAAGCTTTCTTT,CSAGVGQVNTEAFF
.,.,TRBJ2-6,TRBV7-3,TGTGCCAGCAGCACGAGGGCAGGTCGAGCCGGGGCCAACGTCCTGACTTTC,CASSTRAGRAGANVLTF
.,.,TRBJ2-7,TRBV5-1,TGCGCCAGCAGCCGGGACTCAAGCTCCTACGAGCAGTACTTC,CASSRDSSSYEQYF
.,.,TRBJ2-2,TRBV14,TGTGCCAGCAGCCAAAACCAGGGTAACACCGGGGAGCTGTTTTTT,CASSQNQGNTGELFF
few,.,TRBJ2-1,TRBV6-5,TGTGCCAGCAGTTACTCCCCAGGTAGTGAGCAGTTCTTC,CASSYSPGSEQFF
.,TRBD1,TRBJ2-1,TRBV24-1,TGTGCCACCAGTGATCGCTCGGGACAGGGCGCCCAATACAATGAGCAGTTCTTC,CATSDRSGQGAQYNEQFF
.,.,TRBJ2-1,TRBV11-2,TGTGCCAGCAGCCGCCGGGGCGGGGATAACAATGAGCAGTTCTTC,CASSRRGGDNNEQFF
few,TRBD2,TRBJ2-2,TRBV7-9,TGTGCCCTCCCGGAGCGGGAGATCTATACCGGGGAGCTGTTTTTT,CALPEREIYTGELFF
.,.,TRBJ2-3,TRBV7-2,TGTGCCAGCAGCCAAACCACCTACACAGATACGCAGTATTTT,CASSQTTYTDTQYF
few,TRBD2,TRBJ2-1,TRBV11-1,TGTGCCAGCAGTTACAAGCGGGAGGACCACAATGAGCAGTTCTTC,CASSYKREDHNEQFF
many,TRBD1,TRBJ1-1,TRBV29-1,TGCAGCGTAGCTACGGACAGGATCATGAACACTGAAGCTTTCTTT,CSVATDRIMNTEAFF
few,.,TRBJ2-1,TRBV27,TGTGCCAGCAGTAAACAGCCCTACAATGAGCAGTTCTTC,CASSKQPYNEQFF
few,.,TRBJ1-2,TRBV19,TGTGCCAGTAGGTTGACCAGGAGATATGTCGCCGGCTACACCTTC,CASRLTRRYVAGYTF
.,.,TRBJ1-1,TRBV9,TGTGCCAGCAGCGTAGAGTCGGGCACTGAAGCTTTCTTT,CASSVESGTEAFF
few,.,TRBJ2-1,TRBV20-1,TGCAGTGCTCTGGGACTGAGCTCCTACAATGAGCAGTTCTTC,CSALGLSSYNEQFF
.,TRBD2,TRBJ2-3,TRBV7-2,TGTGCCAGCAGCTCAACTAGCGGGAGCCCTACGAAAAGCACAGATACGCAGTATTTT,CASSSTSGSPTKSTDTQYF